This passage covers 4 T cell receptor beta chains from one sample sequenced in a study of OX40 agonist ivuxolimab in advanced cancers. TCRdb's copy holds only in-frame clones and misses some; the assay was immunoSEQ multiplex PCR. The sample records fewer than 65,000 clones, almost 90% being singletons. Source: CD4+ or CD8+ T cells sorted from blood, taken in a trial of the OX40 agonist ivuxolimab. These receptors were collected from an adult with an advanced solid tumor such as melanoma, head and neck, liver or kidney cancer.

The chain couples TRBV7-9 to TRBJ2-3; D perhaps matches TRBD2 (5 bases). This CDR3 is built from 16 residues. Trimming took 4 bases from V and 1 from J, leaving 15 bases between them. Germline CDR1 reads SEHNR; CDR2 reads FQNEAQ (reference sequence). The CDR3 reads CASSSRGLKRTDTQYF. CDR3 DNA sequence: TGTGCCAGCAGCTCCCGCGGGCTCAAGCGCACAGATACGCAGTATTTT.

The J gene is TRBJ1-1, the V gene TRBV5-1; no firm D call. V was trimmed by 7 bases and J by 2 bases, leaving 9 bases between them. The CDR3 contains 12 residues. Per the germline V gene, CDR1 is SGHRS and CDR2 is YFSETQ. CDR3 loop: CASSESNTEAFF. The CDR3 region has the DNA TGCGCCAGCTCAGAGAGTAACACTGAAGCTTTCTTT.

This CDR3 reads CASSPGQVGREQYF. CDR3 nucleotide sequence: TGTGCCAGCAGCCCTGGACAGGTCGGGCGAGAGCAGTACTTC. The chain uses TRBV28 and TRBJ2-7; 7 bases match TRBD1. CDR1 is MDHEN, CDR2 SYDVKM, per germline. V lost 6 bases to trimming and J lost 7 bases; unmatched junction nucleotides: 12. CDR3 length equals 14 residues.

The rearrangement links TRBV4-1 to TRBJ1-4; 8 nucleotides agree with TRBD1. Germline V gene data show CDR1 as MGHRA and CDR2 as YSYEKL. Trimming cost V 5 bases and J 5 bases; bases outside gene matches: 10. The CDR3 is made up of 16 amino acids. The CDR3 here is CASSSDRGWGNEKLFF. The CDR3 DNA is TGCGCCAGCAGCTCTGACAGGGGCTGGGGGAATGAAAAACTGTTTTTT.